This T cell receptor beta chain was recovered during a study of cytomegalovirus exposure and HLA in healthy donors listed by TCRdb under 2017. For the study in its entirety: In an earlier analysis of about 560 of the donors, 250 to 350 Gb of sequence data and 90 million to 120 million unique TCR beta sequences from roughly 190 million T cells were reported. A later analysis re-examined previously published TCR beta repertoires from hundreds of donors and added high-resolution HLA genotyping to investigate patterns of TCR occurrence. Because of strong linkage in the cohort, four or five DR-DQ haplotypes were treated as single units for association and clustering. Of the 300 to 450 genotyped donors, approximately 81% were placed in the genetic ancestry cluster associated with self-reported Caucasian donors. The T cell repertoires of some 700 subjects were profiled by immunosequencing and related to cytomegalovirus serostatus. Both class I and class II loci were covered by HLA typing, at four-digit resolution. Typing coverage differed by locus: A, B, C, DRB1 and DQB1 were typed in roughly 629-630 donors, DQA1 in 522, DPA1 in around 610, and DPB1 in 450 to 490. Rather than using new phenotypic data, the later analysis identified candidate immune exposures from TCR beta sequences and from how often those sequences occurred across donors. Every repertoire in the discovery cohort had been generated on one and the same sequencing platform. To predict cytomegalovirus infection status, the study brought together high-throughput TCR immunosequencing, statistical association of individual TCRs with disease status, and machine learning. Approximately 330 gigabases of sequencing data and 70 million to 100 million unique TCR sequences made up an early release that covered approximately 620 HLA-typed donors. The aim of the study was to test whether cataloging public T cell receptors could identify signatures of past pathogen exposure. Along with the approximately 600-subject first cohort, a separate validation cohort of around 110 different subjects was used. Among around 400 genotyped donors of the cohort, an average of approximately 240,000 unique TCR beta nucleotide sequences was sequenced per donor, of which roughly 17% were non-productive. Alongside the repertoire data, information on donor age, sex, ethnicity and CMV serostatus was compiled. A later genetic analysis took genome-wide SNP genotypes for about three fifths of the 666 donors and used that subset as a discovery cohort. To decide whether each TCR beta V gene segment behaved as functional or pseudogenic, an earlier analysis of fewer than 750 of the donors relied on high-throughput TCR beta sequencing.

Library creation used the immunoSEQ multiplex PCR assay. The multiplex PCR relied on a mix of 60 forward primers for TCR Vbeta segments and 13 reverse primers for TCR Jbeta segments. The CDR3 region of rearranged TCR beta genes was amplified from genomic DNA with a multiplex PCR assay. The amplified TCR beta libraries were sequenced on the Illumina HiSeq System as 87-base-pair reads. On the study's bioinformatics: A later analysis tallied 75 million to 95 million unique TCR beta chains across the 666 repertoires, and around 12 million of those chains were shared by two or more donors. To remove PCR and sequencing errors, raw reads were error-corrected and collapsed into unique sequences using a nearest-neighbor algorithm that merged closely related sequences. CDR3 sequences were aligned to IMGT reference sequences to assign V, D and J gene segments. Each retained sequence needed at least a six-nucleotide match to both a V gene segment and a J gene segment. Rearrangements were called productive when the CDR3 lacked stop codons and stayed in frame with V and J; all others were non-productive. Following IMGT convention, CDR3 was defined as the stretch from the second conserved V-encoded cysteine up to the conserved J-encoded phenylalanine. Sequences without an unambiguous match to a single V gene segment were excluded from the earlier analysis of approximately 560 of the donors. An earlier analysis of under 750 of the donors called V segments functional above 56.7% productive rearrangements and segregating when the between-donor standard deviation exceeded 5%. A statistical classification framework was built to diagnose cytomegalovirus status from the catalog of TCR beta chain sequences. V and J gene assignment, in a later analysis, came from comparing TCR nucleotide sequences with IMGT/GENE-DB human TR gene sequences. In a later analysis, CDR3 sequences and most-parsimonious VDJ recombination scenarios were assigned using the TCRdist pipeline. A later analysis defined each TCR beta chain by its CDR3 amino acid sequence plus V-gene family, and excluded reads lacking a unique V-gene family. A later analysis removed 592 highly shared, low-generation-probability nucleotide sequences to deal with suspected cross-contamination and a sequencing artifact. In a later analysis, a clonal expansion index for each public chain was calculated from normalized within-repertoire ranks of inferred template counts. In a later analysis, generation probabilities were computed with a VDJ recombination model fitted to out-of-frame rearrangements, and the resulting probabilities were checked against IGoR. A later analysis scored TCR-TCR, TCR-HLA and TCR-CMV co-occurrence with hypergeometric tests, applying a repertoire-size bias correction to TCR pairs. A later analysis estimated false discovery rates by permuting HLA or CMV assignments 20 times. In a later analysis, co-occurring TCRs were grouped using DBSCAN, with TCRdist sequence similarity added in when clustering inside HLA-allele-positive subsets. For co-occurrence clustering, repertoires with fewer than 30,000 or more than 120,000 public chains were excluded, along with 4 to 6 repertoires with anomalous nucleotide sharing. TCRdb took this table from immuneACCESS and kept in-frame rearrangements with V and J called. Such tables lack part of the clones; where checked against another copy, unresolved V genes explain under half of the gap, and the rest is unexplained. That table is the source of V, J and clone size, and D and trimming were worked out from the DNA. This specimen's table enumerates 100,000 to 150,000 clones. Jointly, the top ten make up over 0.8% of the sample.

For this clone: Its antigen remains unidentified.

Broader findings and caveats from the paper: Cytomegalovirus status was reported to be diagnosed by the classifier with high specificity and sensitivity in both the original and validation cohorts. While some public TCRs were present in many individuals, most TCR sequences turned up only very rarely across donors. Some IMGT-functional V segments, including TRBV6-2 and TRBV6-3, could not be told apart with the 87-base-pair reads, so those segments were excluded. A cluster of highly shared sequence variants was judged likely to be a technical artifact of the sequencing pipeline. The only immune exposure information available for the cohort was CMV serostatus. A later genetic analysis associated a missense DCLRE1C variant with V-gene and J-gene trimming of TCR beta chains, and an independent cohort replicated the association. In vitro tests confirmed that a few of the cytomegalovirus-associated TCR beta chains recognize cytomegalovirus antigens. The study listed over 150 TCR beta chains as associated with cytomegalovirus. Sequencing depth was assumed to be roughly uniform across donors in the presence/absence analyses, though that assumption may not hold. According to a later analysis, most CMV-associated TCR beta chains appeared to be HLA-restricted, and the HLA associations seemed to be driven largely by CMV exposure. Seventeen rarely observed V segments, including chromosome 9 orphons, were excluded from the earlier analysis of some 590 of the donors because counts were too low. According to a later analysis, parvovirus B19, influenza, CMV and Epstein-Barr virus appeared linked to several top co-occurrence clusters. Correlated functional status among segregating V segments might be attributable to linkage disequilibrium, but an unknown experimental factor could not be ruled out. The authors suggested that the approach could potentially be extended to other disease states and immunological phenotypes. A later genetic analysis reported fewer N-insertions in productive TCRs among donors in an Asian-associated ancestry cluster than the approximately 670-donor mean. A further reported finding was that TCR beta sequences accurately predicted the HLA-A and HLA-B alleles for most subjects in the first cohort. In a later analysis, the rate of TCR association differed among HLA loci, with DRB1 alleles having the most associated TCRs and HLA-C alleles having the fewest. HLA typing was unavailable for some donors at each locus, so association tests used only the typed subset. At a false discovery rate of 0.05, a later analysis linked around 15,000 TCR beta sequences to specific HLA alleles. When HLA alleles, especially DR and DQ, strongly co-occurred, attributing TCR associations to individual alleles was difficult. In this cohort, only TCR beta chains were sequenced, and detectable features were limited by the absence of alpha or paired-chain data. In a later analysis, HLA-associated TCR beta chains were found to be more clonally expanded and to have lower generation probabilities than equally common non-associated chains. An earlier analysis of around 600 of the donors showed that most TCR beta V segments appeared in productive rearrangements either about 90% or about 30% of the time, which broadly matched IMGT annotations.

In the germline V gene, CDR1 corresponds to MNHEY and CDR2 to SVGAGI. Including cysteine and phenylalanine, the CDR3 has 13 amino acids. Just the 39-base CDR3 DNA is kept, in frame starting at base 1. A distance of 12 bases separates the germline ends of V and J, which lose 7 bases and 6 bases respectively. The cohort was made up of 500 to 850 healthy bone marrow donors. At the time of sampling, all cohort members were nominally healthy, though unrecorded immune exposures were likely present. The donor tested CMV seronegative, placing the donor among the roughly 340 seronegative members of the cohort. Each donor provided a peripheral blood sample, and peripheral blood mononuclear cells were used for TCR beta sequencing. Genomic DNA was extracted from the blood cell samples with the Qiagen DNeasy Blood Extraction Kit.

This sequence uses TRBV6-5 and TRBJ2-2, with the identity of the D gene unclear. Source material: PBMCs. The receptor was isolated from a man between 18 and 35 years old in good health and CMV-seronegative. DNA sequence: TGTGCCAGCACCCTTAAACAGCCCGGGGAGCTGTTTTTT. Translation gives CASTLKQPGELFF.